The 9 T cell receptor beta chains presented below share a single source sample, sequenced in a study of cytomegalovirus exposure and HLA in healthy donors. The PCR ran on 60 Vbeta and 13 Jbeta primers. Only in-frame clones appear in the TCRdb table, and some are missing; sequencing was by immunoSEQ multiplex PCR. Altogether some 110,000 clones are present, approximately 16% being singletons, with the ten largest covering over 0.8%. What was sequenced was PBMCs. These receptors were collected from a female donor in good health and CMV-seronegative.

The chain recombines TRBV2 with TRBJ1-5; D perhaps matches TRBD1 (5 bases). The germline gives CDR1 SNHLY, CDR2 FYNNEI. V was cut by 6 bases and J by 2 bases, with 11 bases left in between. The CDR3 is 14 residues long. Here the CDR3 reads CASRDTNGNQPQHF. DNA for the CDR3: TGTGCCAGCAGGGACACAAATGGCAATCAGCCCCAGCATTTT.

This clone was detected only a few times. The chain carries TRBV19 and TRBJ2-7; tentative D call: TRBD1 (5 bases). The V gene lost 5 bases and the J gene lost 2 bases, with 16 bases spanning the gap. This CDR3 region has 15 residues. The V gene's germline CDR1 is LNHDA and CDR2 SQIVND (reference sequence). The CDR3 spells CASSHGDRATYEQYF. In nucleotides, the CDR3 is TGTGCCAGTAGTCATGGAGACAGAGCAACCTACGAGCAGTACTTC. The full variable domain, completed using reference TRBV19 and TRBJ2-7, is DGGITQSPKYLFRKEGQNVTLSCEQNLNHDAMYWYRQDPGQGLRLIYYSQIVNDFQKGDIAEGYSVSREKKESFPLTVTSAQKNPTAFYLCASSHGDRATYEQYFGPGTRLTVT.

This clone was detected a few times. CDR3 residues: CASSAQPSGGYEQYF. CDR3 sequence (DNA): TGTGCCAGCAGCGCCCAGCCTAGCGGGGGCTACGAGCAGTACTTC. The J gene is TRBJ2-7, the V gene TRBV9, with TRBD2 identical over 10 bases. Trimming cost V 3 bases and J 3 bases; bases outside gene matches: 6. CDR1 SGDLS and CDR2 YYNGEE come from the germline V gene. This CDR3 has 15 amino acids.

This clone turned up a few times. V usage is TRBV19 and J usage is TRBJ2-1; TRBD2 is a possible D gene (6 bases). From germline, CDR1 is LNHDA and CDR2 SQIVND (reference sequence). The V end was cut by 5 bases, the J end by 4 bases, with 24 bases between. The CDR3 length is 18 residues. The CDR3 coding sequence is TGTGCCAGTAGTCTTCAACCTACCGGGGCTAGCGTATACAATGAGCAGTTCTTC. Residues: CASSLQPTGASVYNEQFF.

J is TRBJ2-5 and V is TRBV5-4; D possibly corresponds to TRBD2 (6 bases). Deletions cut 4 bases from V and 1 base from J, with 14 bases between. The CDR3 consists of 15 residues. Germline values: CDR1 SGHNT, CDR2 YYREEE (reference sequence). The DNA for the CDR3 is TGTGCCAGCAGCGCCACTCTGCGGGGCCAAGAGACCCAGTACTTC. Translated, it gives CASSATLRGQETQYF.

The CDR3 nucleotides read TGCAGCGTGGGGCGGGGGGGGAACACTGAAGCTTTCTTT. Translation: CSVGRGGNTEAFF. The rearrangement joins TRBV29-1 to TRBJ1-1; perhaps TRBD1 as D (5 bases). The CDR3 covers 13 residues. Germline values: CDR1 SQVTM, CDR2 ANQGSEA. V lost 6 bases, J lost 1 base, and 12 bases lay in between.

This sequence joins TRBV2 and TRBJ2-5; D ambiguous. Germline V gives CDR1 SNHLY, CDR2 FYNNEI. This CDR3 has 10 amino acids. With 8 bases removed from V and 5 bases from J, the gap between germline ends came to 6 bases. CDR3 in DNA: TGTGCCAGCTGGGCGGAGACCCAGTACTTC. It translates to CASWAETQYF.

This clone was seen a few times. V is TRBV30 and J is TRBJ1-1; possibly TRBD1 for D (6 bases). Germline V gives CDR1 GTSNPN, CDR2 SVGIG (reference sequence). The CDR3 has 13 residues. Trimming took 8 bases from V and 1 from J, leaving 14 bases between them. CDR3 protein: CARQAGPNTEAFF. The CDR3 DNA follows: TGTGCCCGACAGGCGGGTCCGAACACTGAAGCTTTCTTT.

The genes are TRBV9 and TRBJ2-7, with 9 bases lining up with TRBD1. The CDR3 is made up of 14 amino acids. After removal of 3 bases from V and 5 bases from J, the junction contained 6 bases not matched to a gene. Germline-derived CDR1 and CDR2 are SGDLS and YYNGEE. The CDR3 DNA is TGTGCCAGCAGCGCCCGACAGGGGGGCGACGAGCAGTACTTC. It codes for CASSARQGGDEQYF. Drawing the rest from reference TRBV9 and TRBJ2-7, the complete variable domain is DSGVTQTPKHLITATGQRVTLRCSPRSGDLSVYWYQQSLDQGLQFLIQYYNGEERAKGNILERFSAQQFPDLHSELNLSSLELGDSALYFCASSARQGGDEQYFGPGTRLTVT.